What follows are 13 T cell receptor beta chains derived from one specimen sequenced in a study of blood T cell repertoires in COVID-19. The assay was immunoSEQ multiplex PCR, and TCRdb's table has in-frame clones only and misses some. This table holds over 150,000 clones, approximately 82% found once. Sequenced input: peripheral blood. The receptors here all came from a human donor with acute or convalescent COVID-19. The donor label of this sample is uncertain.

The chain links TRBV7-6 to TRBJ2-1, with 10 nucleotides matching TRBD2. Looked up from germline, CDR1 is SGHVS and CDR2 is FNYEAQ. This CDR3 contains 15 residues. With 5 bases clipped from V and 10 bases from J, the junction kept 11 bases outside the gene matches. The CDR3 reads CASSGGSGRAWEQFF. DNA for the CDR3: TGTGCCAGCAGCGGCGGCAGCGGGAGGGCCTGGGAGCAGTTCTTC.

This CDR3 is CASSLPGQGMNGYTF. In DNA, the CDR3 is TGTGCCAGCAGTTTACCGGGACAGGGGATGAATGGCTACACCTTC. The chain links TRBV5-6 to TRBJ1-2, with 10 bases aligning to TRBD1. The CDR3 has 15 amino acids. V lost 5 bases and J lost 6; bases outside the gene matches: 10. Germline loops: CDR1 SGHDT, CDR2 YYEEEE.

This chain uses TRBV10-3 with TRBJ2-1; 9 bases line up with TRBD1. The CDR3 sequence is 13 residues long. V shed 2 bases, J shed 7 bases, and the junction held 0 bases outside the gene matches. CDR1 and CDR2 (germline): ENHRY, SYGVKD. CDR3 protein: CAISEDRGNEQFF. As DNA, the CDR3 is TGTGCCATCAGTGAGGACAGGGGGAATGAGCAGTTCTTC.

The sample holds a few counts of this clone. The chain couples TRBV11-2 to TRBJ2-1; TRBD2 matches at 10 bases. Looked up from germline, CDR1 is SGHAT and CDR2 is FQNNGV. The CDR3 runs to 17 residues. J gave up 8 bases and V 5 bases, and 15 bases lay outside the gene matches. The CDR3, as DNA: TGTGCCAGCAGCCTCTACCGGGCGGCTAGCGGGAGCCATGAGCAGTTCTTC. It specifies CASSLYRAASGSHEQFF.

This clone was seen only a few times. The chain links TRBV5-4 to TRBJ1-6, with 7 bases aligning to TRBD1. Germline-derived CDR1 and CDR2 are SGHNT and YYREEE (reference sequence). Trimming at V came to 1 base and at J to 14 bases, leaving 12 bases not matched to a gene. CDR3 size: 15 residues. The CDR3 protein is CASSLPGTDLTSLHF. The CDR3 coding sequence is TGTGCCAGCAGCTTGCCCGGGACAGACCTTACATCCCTCCACTTT.

As DNA, the CDR3 is TGTGCCAGCAGCCTCCGTGCGGGAAGGATAGAGGCGGATGAGCAGTTCTTC. Protein product: CASSLRAGRIEADEQFF. The chain employs TRBV7-2 and TRBJ2-1, with D perhaps matching TRBD2 (6 bases). Per the germline V gene, CDR1 is SGHTA and CDR2 is FQGNSA. The CDR3 has 17 amino acids. Trimming took 5 bases from V and 8 from J, leaving 25 bases between them.

The V call is TRBV5-5, the J call TRBJ1-1, with 10 nucleotides matching TRBD1. The length of the CDR3 is 15 residues. Germline V gene data show CDR1 as SGHKS and CDR2 as YYEKEE (reference sequence). Germline trimming cut 0 bases from V and 4 bases from J; bases unmatched to any gene: 3. The CDR3 sequence is CASSLGQGAGTEAFF. CDR3 bases: TGTGCCAGCAGCTTGGGACAGGGGGCGGGCACTGAAGCTTTCTTT.

The rearrangement joins TRBV28 to TRBJ1-1; 7 bases are shared with TRBD1. Unmatched junction bases numbered 11, after V lost 7 bases and J lost 3 bases. There are 15 residues in the CDR3. The germline V gene encodes CDR1 MDHEN and CDR2 SYDVKM. This chain's CDR3 is CASIRRGFGYTEAFF. The CDR3 nucleotides are TGTGCCAGCATCCGCAGGGGGTTTGGGTACACTGAAGCTTTCTTT.

The chain has TRBV12-5 and TRBJ2-7, with a possible D match to TRBD2 (6 bases). This CDR3 comprises 14 residues. V was cut by 3 bases and J by 5 bases, with 14 bases left in between. The germline CDR1 and CDR2 sequences are LGHNT and FRNRAP. The CDR3 region is CASGFAGRGNEQYF. As DNA, the CDR3 is TGTGCTAGTGGTTTCGCGGGACGGGGTAACGAGCAGTACTTC.

V gene TRBV6-5 combines with J gene TRBJ2-5; weak D call: TRBD2 (5 bases). The germline V and J ends were trimmed by 4 bases and 5 bases, with 8 bases remaining between them. Germline V gene data show CDR1 as MNHEY and CDR2 as SVGAGI. The CDR3 is 12 residues long. CDR3 nucleotides: TGTGCCAGCAGTTGGACTCTGGAGACCCAGTACTTC. Translated: CASSWTLETQYF.

This clone was detected a few times. This chain links TRBV5-4 with TRBJ1-4; maybe TRBD1 (5 bases). V was cut by 6 bases and J by 4 bases, with 13 bases left in between. From germline, CDR1 is SGHNT and CDR2 YYREEE (reference sequence). This CDR3 contains 14 residues. The chain's CDR3 is CASTSGLLNEKLFF. The CDR3 bases are TGTGCCAGCACCTCGGGACTGCTTAATGAAAAACTGTTTTTT.

V is TRBV19 and J is TRBJ1-1; D might be TRBD1 (5 bases). The V and J ends lost 7 bases and 1 base respectively, with 25 bases between them. The CDR3 is 18 residues long. The germline gives CDR1 LNHDA, CDR2 SQIVND (reference sequence). The CDR3 sequence is CASTDSGLVGGTNTEAFF. In nucleotides, the CDR3 is TGTGCCAGTACGGATTCGGGACTGGTTGGGGGGACGAACACTGAAGCTTTCTTT.

This clone was detected a few times. The gene calls are TRBV9 and TRBJ2-2; tentatively, D is TRBD2 (5 bases). Trimming removed 7 bases at V and 2 bases at J, with 12 bases between. The germline V gene has CDR1 SGDLS and CDR2 YYNGEE. The CDR3 sequence is 14 residues long. The CDR3 region is CASRASGNTGELFF. CDR3 nucleotides: TGTGCCAGCCGGGCGAGCGGAAACACCGGGGAGCTGTTTTTT. Full variable domain (remainder filled in from reference TRBV9 and TRBJ2-2): DSGVTQTPKHLITATGQRVTLRCSPRSGDLSVYWYQQSLDQGLQFLIQYYNGEERAKGNILERFSAQQFPDLHSELNLSSLELGDSALYFCASRASGNTGELFFGEGSRLTVL.